This is a list of T cell receptor beta chains from one sample in a study of OX40 agonist ivuxolimab in advanced cancers. TCRdb's table, derived via immunoSEQ multiplex PCR, lists solely in-frame clones and lacks some. The data contain about 89,000 clones, roughly 93% of them seen just once; the ten biggest clones take up around 0.28%. Sequencing used CD4+ or CD8+ T cells sorted from blood, obtained in a trial of the OX40 agonist ivuxolimab. The receptor source for this set is an adult with an advanced solid tumor such as melanoma, head and neck, liver or kidney cancer. CDR3s include the opening cysteine and the closing phenylalanine or tryptophan. A D gene is named only where the DNA matches it firmly. The size entry is marked missing in some rows and otherwise reads once, few, many or a size class.

J,size,D,V,length,DNA,CDR3
TRBJ2-7,.,.,TRBV6-6,11,TGTGCCAGCAGTCCCGCCTACGAGCAGTACTTC,CASSPAYEQYF
TRBJ1-2,few,.,TRBV4-3,15,TGCGCCAGCAGCCCCAAACCCGGGGACATCTATGGCTACACCTTC,CASSPKPGDIYGYTF
TRBJ2-1,.,.,TRBV7-8,14,TGTGCCAGCCGCCCAGGGGTCTCCTACAATGAGCAGTTCTTC,CASRPGVSYNEQFF
TRBJ2-1,.,.,TRBV19,11,TGTGCCAGTAGTATATGGTACGAGCAGTTCTTC,CASSIWYEQFF
TRBJ1-2,once,.,TRBV28,13,TGTGCCAGCAGTTTACCGGGGTACTATGGCTACACCTTC,CASSLPGYYGYTF
TRBJ1-2,.,.,TRBV29-1,13,TGCAGCGTTGTTGAAGGCCGCAACTATGGCTACACCTTC,CSVVEGRNYGYTF
TRBJ1-1,.,TRBD1,TRBV6-6,14,TGTGCCAGCAGTAGACAGGGGGCTCGGGCTGAAGCTTTCTTT,CASSRQGARAEAFF
TRBJ1-4,.,TRBD1,TRBV6-6,15,TGTGCCAGCACCCGACAGGGCTACTCTAATGAAAAACTGTTTTTT,CASTRQGYSNEKLFF
TRBJ2-1,.,.,TRBV6-6,16,TGTGCCAGCAGTTACTCACCTGAATACTCCTACAATGAGCAGTTCTTC,CASSYSPEYSYNEQFF
TRBJ2-5,once,.,TRBV4-3,15,TGCGCCAGCAGCCAAGATTCACCAGGGTCAGAGACCCAGTACTTC,CASSQDSPGSETQYF
TRBJ2-7,.,TRBD1,TRBV5-4,14,TGTGCCAGCAGCCCCGGGACAGGCTCCTACGAGCAGTACTTC,CASSPGTGSYEQYF
TRBJ2-3,.,TRBD2,TRBV4-3,17,TGCGCCAGCAGCCAATATCTCACTAGCGGGATCACAGATACGCAGTATTTT,CASSQYLTSGITDTQYF
TRBJ1-1,.,.,TRBV30,12,TGTGCCTGGAGTGGGACAGATGGTGAAGCTTTCTTT,CAWSGTDGEAFF
TRBJ1-2,.,.,TRBV28,14,TGTGCCAGCAGGGTTATGTCAGGGGACTATGGCTACACCTTC,CASRVMSGDYGYTF
TRBJ1-2,.,.,TRBV15,13,TGTGCCACCAGCAGGATCGGTAACTATGGCTACACCTTC,CATSRIGNYGYTF
TRBJ1-5,once,.,TRBV6-5,12,TGTGCCAGCAGCCACAGCAATCAGCCCCAGCATTTT,CASSHSNQPQHF
TRBJ1-4,.,.,TRBV13,14,TGTGCCAGCAGCTTAGCAGGGTCGGGGGAAAAACTGTTTTTT,CASSLAGSGEKLFF